This T cell receptor beta chain was sequenced during a study of shared clonotypes between healthy human individuals. Produced via immunoSEQ multiplex PCR; TCRdb's table is partial and in-frame only. The sample lists some 1.5 million clones, 95% to 99% occurring once. Source material: naive CD4+ T cells sorted from blood. Specified subset: CD45RA+ positively selected. The source of this sequence is a man in his thirties or forties in good health.

This CDR3 is CASSRTGGPVNEQFF. For the CDR3, the DNA is TGCGCCAGCAGTAGAACGGGAGGGCCGGTTAATGAGCAGTTCTTC. The chain recombines TRBV4-3 with TRBJ2-1; the match to TRBD2 covers 8 bases. V dropped 6 bases and J dropped 7; count of bases not matched to a gene: 11. This CDR3 region has 15 residues. Germline lookup yields CDR1 LGHNA and CDR2 YSLEER.